The 20 T cell receptor beta chains below were found in one sample sequenced in a study of identical twins. A single record per CDR3 protein comes from TCRdb applying MiXCR to the 5' RACE reads. This sample has approximately 600,000 distinct CDR3 sequences, with 9% to 10% found just once. These data are also associated with another study on yellow fever vaccine responses in identical twins.

The sample consisted of PBMCs. The receptors derive from a woman younger than 30 in good health.

The J gene is TRBJ1-5, the V gene TRBV3-1; D gene uncertain. This CDR3 has 14 amino acids. The germline V gene has CDR1 LGHDT and CDR2 YNNKEL (reference sequence). V was pared by 4 bases and J by 1 base, with 8 bases between. CDR3 protein: CASSPGDSNQPQHF. The CDR3 region has the DNA TGTGCCAGCAGCCCGGGCGACAGCAATCAGCCCCAGCATTTT.

The chain carries TRBV10-3 and TRBJ1-1; no clear D gene. With 6 bases removed from V and 5 bases from J, the gap between germline ends came to 10 bases. CDR3 length equals 12 residues. Germline lookup yields CDR1 ENHRY and CDR2 SYGVKD. The CDR3 DNA reads as TGTGCCATCAGCCTGGGCGGTACTGAAGCTTTCTTT. It specifies CAISLGGTEAFF.

The chain recombines TRBV10-2 with TRBJ2-7; D is unclear. The CDR3 sequence is 13 residues long. Germline V gene data show CDR1 as WSHSY and CDR2 as SAAADI. V lost 3 bases and J 1 base, leaving 7 bases between the germline ends. CDR3 region: CASSDPPSYEQYF. The CDR3 DNA sequence: TGCGCCAGCAGTGATCCGCCATCCTACGAGCAGTACTTC.

V usage is TRBV3-1 and J usage is TRBJ2-7; the D gene could be TRBD1 or TRBD2 (6 bases each). Trimming cost V 2 bases and J 7 bases, with 15 bases left between them. This CDR3 has 14 residues. CDR1 LGHDT and CDR2 YNNKEL come from the germline V gene (reference sequence). The CDR3 region is CASSQSSGAGEQYF. In nucleotides, the CDR3 is TGTGCCAGCAGCCAAAGTTCGGGGGCTGGGGAGCAGTACTTC.

This clonotype occurred many times. This rearrangement joins TRBV12-3 or TRBV12-4 to TRBJ2-2; TRBD1 might be the D (6 bases). The length of the CDR3 is 15 residues. The germline V and J ends were trimmed by 3 bases and 7 bases, with 15 bases remaining between them. The CDR3 loop reads CASSFQDRGGGELFF. The CDR3 DNA reads as TGTGCCAGCAGTTTCCAGGACAGAGGGGGCGGGGAGCTGTTTTTT.

This clonotype was seen a few times. V usage is TRBV4-2 and J usage is TRBJ2-2, with TRBD2 identical over 7 bases. The germline CDR1 and CDR2 sequences are LGHNA and YNFKEQ. The trim removed 5 bases at V and 0 bases at J, leaving 6 bases unmatched. This CDR3 is 16 amino acids long. CDR3 in DNA: TGTGCCAGCAGCTCTCGGACTAGTACGAACACCGGGGAGCTGTTTTTT. Its translation: CASSSRTSTNTGELFF.

This clonotype was counted between two and nine times. The chain couples TRBV20-1 to TRBJ2-1; the match to TRBD2 covers 11 bases. Germline V gives CDR1 DFQATT, CDR2 SNEGSKA (reference sequence). This CDR3 has 16 amino acids. Trimming took 1 base from V and 5 from J; bases not matched to a gene: 7. CDR3 sequence reads: CSARAKTSGIDNEQFF. The CDR3 DNA reads TGCAGTGCTAGAGCTAAGACTAGCGGGATAGACAATGAGCAGTTCTTC.

V is TRBV2 and J is TRBJ1-6; D gene uncertain. There are 14 residues in the CDR3. Germline loops: CDR1 SNHLY, CDR2 FYNNEI. V lost 8 bases, J lost 9 bases, and 17 bases lay in between. CDR3 loop: CASDGSGVGSPLHF. CDR3 coding DNA: TGTGCCAGCGACGGTTCCGGAGTCGGTTCACCCCTCCACTTT.

The CDR3 DNA reads as TGTGCCAGCAGTGAATTGGGGACAGGGGTGTTCGAGCAGTACTTC. Protein product: CASSELGTGVFEQYF. The rearrangement joins TRBV25-1 to TRBJ2-7, with 10 nucleotides matching TRBD1. With 1 base clipped from V and 6 bases from J, the junction kept 6 bases outside the gene matches. The CDR3 is 15 amino acids. The germline V gene has CDR1 MGHDK and CDR2 SYGVNS.

The table lists this clonotype with a few counts. The chain has TRBV20-1 and TRBJ2-5, with 9 bases fitting TRBD1. V trimming: 5 bases; J trimming: 4 bases; junction bases outside the gene matches: 11. Germline CDR1 is DFQATT and CDR2 is SNEGSKA (reference sequence). The CDR3 sequence is 15 residues long. The CDR3 loop reads CSAAHTGGLRETQYF. CDR3 bases: TGCAGTGCTGCACATACAGGGGGCCTTCGAGAGACCCAGTACTTC.

This clonotype showed up many times. This chain uses TRBV20-1 with TRBJ2-7, with 7 bases aligning to TRBD2. The germline V gene encodes CDR1 DFQATT and CDR2 SNEGSKA (reference sequence). After removal of 0 bases from V and 2 bases from J, the junction contained 4 bases not matched to a gene. The CDR3 sequence is 14 residues long. The CDR3 loop reads CSARDLAATYEQYF. Written as DNA, the CDR3 is TGCAGTGCTAGAGATCTAGCGGCAACCTACGAGCAGTACTTC.

The chain's CDR3 is CSASARISINEQFF. The CDR3 nucleotides read TGCAGTGCTAGTGCTAGAATCTCAATCAATGAGCAGTTCTTC. The gene calls are TRBV20-1 and TRBJ2-1; D unclear. Germline CDR1 reads DFQATT; CDR2 reads SNEGSKA (reference sequence). The CDR3 spans 14 residues. Trimming removed 3 bases at V and 6 bases at J, with 15 bases between.

This clonotype was seen a few times. The J gene is TRBJ1-2, the V gene TRBV27; no reliable D call. From germline, CDR1 is MNHEY and CDR2 SMNVEV (reference sequence). The CDR3 consists of 15 residues. The germline V and J ends were trimmed by 5 bases and 3 bases, with 16 bases remaining between them. CDR3 sequence: CASSPRHGGDYGYTF. Here the CDR3 DNA reads TGTGCCAGCAGTCCCCGTCATGGAGGTGACTATGGCTACACCTTC.

This clonotype has more than one count but fewer than ten. The DNA of the CDR3 is TGCAGTGCTAGAGATCCCCAGGGGAGGACCTACGAGCAGTACTTC. This translates into CSARDPQGRTYEQYF. The V gene is TRBV20-1, the J gene TRBJ2-7, with D perhaps matching TRBD1 or TRBD2 (6 bases each). Trimming removed 0 bases from V and 2 bases from J, with 14 bases in between. The CDR3 length is 15 residues. CDR1 DFQATT and CDR2 SNEGSKA come from the germline V gene (reference sequence).

This clonotype has a handful of counts. The chain has TRBV7-2 and TRBJ2-3, with D possibly TRBD2 on 6 matching bases. Trimming shortened V by 1 base and J by 4 bases, and 12 bases separated the two germline ends. The germline gives CDR1 SGHTA, CDR2 FQGNSA. This CDR3 is 15 amino acids long. The CDR3 protein is CASSLGRSGADTQYF. CDR3 sequence (DNA): TGTGCCAGCAGCTTAGGGCGATCGGGGGCAGATACGCAGTATTTT.

This clonotype was counted only a few times. This chain uses TRBV20-1 with TRBJ2-7; D possibly uses TRBD1 or TRBD2 (5 bases each). Germline V gene lookup returns CDR1 DFQATT and CDR2 SNEGSKA (reference sequence). The CDR3 totals 14 residues. Trimming removed 7 bases at V and 6 bases at J, with 22 bases between. The CDR3 nucleotides are TGCAGTGTCCAAGGACGGGGCGCAGTGGGCGAGCAGTACTTC. Translating gives CSVQGRGAVGEQYF.

There are many counts of this clonotype. This sequence joins TRBV10-3 and TRBJ2-2, with D maybe TRBD1 (6 bases). This CDR3 spans 14 amino acids. CDR1 and CDR2 from the germline V gene are ENHRY and SYGVKD. Between the trimmed V and J ends, which lost 4 bases and 1 base, there was a span of 7 bases. CDR3 in amino acids: CAISAGVNTGELFF. The DNA for the CDR3 is TGTGCCATCAGTGCAGGGGTGAACACCGGGGAGCTGTTTTTT.

This clonotype has more than one count but fewer than ten. This sequence joins TRBV20-1 and TRBJ2-4, with D perhaps TRBD2 (5 bases). The CDR3 extends over 15 amino acids. V was pared by 0 bases and J by 0 bases, with 9 bases between. The germline V gene has CDR1 DFQATT and CDR2 SNEGSKA (reference sequence). CDR3 amino acids: CSARDRREAKNIQYF. The CDR3 DNA reads TGCAGTGCTAGAGATCGTCGGGAAGCCAAAAACATTCAGTACTTC.

This clonotype was recorded at least ten times. This chain joins TRBV28 and TRBJ2-7, with 8 bases identical to TRBD1. Germline values: CDR1 MDHEN, CDR2 SYDVKM. The CDR3 runs 15 residues. V lost 6 bases to trimming and J lost 3 bases; unmatched junction nucleotides: 10. The CDR3 is CASRFGDRSFYEQYF. The DNA for the CDR3 is TGTGCCAGCAGGTTTGGGGACAGGTCATTCTACGAGCAGTACTTC.

This chain uses TRBV6-1 with TRBJ1-1; no reliable D call. CDR3 size: 14 residues. In germline, CDR1 is MNHNS, CDR2 SASEGT. Deletions cut 5 bases from V and 6 bases from J, with 16 bases between. In DNA, the CDR3 is TGTGCCAGCAGTTTACAGCGCTTAAGTTCTGAAGCTTTCTTT. Protein sequence: CASSLQRLSSEAFF.